This T cell receptor beta chain was found in a study of Ad26.COV2.S vaccination and SARS-CoV-2 variants. Study information: Ad26.COV2.S shots went into the muscle once or twice, 56 days apart.

For this clone: Antigen: not known.

The CDR3 runs to 14 residues. V was clipped by 2 bases and J by 1 base, with 8 bases between them. Germline CDR1 and CDR2: SEHNR and FQNEAQ (reference sequence). Treatment defined: about 20 received Ad26.COV2.S at low or high dose, single or two shots; 5 received placebo; per-sample allocation not given. Collection of the samples took place on day 63 after the first injection of vaccine or placebo. Overall study results and limits: Post-vaccination spike-specific CD8+ and CD4+ T cell responses reportedly had substantial breadth. Non-spike TCR breadth showed similarity between vaccine and placebo recipients.

This table comes from immunoSEQ multiplex PCR, and its TCRdb copy is limited to in-frame clones, with some not included. The table has hundreds of thousands of clones, around 92% seen once. The TCR was taken from a person between 18 and 60 years old who received the Ad26.COV2.S COVID-19 vaccine or a placebo. The chain is built from TRBV7-9 and TRBJ1-1; no clear D gene. Here the sequenced sample was peripheral blood, taken in a trial of Ad26.COV2.S vaccine versus placebo. CDR3 in DNA: TGTGCCAGCAGCTTAAAGGGCACGAACACTGAAGCTTTCTTT. This encodes CASSLKGTNTEAFF.